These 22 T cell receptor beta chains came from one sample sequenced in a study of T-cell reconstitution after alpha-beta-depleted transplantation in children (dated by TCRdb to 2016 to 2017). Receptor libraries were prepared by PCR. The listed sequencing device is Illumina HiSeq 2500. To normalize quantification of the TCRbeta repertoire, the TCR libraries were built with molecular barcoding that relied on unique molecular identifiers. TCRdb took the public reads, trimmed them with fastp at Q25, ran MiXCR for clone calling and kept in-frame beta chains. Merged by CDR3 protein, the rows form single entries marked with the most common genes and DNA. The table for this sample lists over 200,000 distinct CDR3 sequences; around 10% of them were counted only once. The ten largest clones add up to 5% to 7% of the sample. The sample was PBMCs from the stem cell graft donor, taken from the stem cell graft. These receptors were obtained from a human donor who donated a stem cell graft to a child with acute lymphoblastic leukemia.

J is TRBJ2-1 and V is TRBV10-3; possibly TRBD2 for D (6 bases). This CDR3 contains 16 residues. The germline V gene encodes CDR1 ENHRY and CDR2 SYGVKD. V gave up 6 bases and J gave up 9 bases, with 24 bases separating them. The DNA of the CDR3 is TGTGCCATCAGCCCCGGGGGATGGACCAACCAGGGTGAGCAGTTCTTC. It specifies CAISPGGWTNQGEQFF.

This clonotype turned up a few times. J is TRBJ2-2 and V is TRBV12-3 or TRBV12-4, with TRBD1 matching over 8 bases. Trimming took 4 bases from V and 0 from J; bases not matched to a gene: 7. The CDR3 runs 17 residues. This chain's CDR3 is CASSSPRQGSNTGELFF. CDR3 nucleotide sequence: TGTGCCAGCAGTTCACCCCGACAGGGGTCGAACACCGGGGAGCTGTTTTTT.

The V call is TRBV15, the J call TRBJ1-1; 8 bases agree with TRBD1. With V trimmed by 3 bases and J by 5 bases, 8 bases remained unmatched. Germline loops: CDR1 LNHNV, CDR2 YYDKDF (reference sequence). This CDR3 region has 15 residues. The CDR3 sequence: CATSSPQGVVTEAFF. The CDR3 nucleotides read TGTGCCACCAGCAGCCCACAGGGGGTCGTGACTGAAGCTTTCTTT.

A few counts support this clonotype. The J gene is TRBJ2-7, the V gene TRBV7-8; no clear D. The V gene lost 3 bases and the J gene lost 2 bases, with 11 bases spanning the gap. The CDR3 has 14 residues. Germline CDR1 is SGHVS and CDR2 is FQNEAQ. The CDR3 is CASSFLVAPYEQYF. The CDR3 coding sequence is TGTGCCAGCAGCTTTTTGGTAGCCCCCTACGAGCAGTACTTC.

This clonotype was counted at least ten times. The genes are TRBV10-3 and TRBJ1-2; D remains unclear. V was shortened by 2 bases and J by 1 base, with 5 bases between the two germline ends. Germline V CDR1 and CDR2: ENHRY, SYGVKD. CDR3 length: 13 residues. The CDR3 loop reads CAISETNNYGYTF. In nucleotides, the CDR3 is TGTGCCATCAGTGAGACAAATAACTATGGCTACACCTTC.

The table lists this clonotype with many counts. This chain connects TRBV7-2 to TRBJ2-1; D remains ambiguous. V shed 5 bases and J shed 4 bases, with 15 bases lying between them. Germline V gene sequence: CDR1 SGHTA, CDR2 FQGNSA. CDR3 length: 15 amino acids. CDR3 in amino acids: CASSLEPVRYNEQFF. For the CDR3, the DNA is TGTGCCAGCAGCCTAGAGCCGGTTAGATACAATGAGCAGTTCTTC.

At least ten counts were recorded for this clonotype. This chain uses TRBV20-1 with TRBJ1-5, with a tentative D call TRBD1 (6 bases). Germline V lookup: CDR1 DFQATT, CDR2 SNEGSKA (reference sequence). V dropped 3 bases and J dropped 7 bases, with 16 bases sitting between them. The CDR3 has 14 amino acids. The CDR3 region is CSARPLGGSQPQHF. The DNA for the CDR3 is TGCAGTGCTAGGCCCCTAGGGGGAAGCCAGCCCCAGCATTTT.

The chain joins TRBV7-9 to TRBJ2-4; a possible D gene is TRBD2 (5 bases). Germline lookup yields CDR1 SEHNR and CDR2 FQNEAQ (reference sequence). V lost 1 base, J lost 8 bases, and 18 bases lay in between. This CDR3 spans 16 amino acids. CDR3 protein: CASSLGRNRGEDIQYF. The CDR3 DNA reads TGTGCCAGCAGCTTAGGGAGGAACCGGGGAGAAGACATTCAGTACTTC.

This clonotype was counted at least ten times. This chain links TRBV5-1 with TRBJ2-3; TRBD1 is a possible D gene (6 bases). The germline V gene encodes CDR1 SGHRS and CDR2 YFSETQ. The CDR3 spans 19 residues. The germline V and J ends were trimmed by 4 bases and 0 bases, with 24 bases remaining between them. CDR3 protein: CASSGDGSGPGGSTDTQYF. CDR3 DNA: TGCGCCAGCAGCGGGGACGGTTCGGGCCCTGGGGGCAGCACAGATACGCAGTATTTT.

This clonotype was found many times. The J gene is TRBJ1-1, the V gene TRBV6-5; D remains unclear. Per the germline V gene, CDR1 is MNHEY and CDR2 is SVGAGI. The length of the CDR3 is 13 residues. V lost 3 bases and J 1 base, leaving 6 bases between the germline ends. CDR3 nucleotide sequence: TGTGCCAGCAGTTATCAGAGGAACACTGAAGCTTTCTTT. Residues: CASSYQRNTEAFF.

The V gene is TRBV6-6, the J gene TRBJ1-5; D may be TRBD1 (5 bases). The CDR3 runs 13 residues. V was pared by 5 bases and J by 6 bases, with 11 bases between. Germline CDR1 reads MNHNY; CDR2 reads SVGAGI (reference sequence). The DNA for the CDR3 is TGTGCCAGCAGTCCTCAGGGTTCTCAGCCCCAGCATTTT. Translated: CASSPQGSQPQHF.

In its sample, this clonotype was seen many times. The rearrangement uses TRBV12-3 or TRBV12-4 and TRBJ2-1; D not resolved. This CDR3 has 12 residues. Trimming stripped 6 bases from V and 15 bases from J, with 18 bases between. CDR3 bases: TGTGCCAGCAGCCCCGGCCGGGTTCGTATGTTCTTC. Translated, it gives CASSPGRVRMFF.

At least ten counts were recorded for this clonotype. This chain's CDR3 is CASSPGTSSPRTDTQYF. In DNA, the CDR3 is TGTGCCAGCAGTCCCGGGACTAGCTCCCCCAGGACAGATACGCAGTATTTT. The chain combines TRBV6-1 with TRBJ2-3, with 9 bases lining up with TRBD2. The CDR3 has 17 residues. J gave up 3 bases and V 5 bases, and 12 bases lay outside the gene matches. The germline V gene has CDR1 MNHNS and CDR2 SASEGT.

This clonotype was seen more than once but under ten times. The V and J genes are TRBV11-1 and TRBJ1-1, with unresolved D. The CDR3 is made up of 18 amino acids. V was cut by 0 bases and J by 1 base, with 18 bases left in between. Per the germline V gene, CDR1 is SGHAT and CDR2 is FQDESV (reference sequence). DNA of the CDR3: TGTGCCAGCAGCTTAGCAGGATATTGGGAGGCAAAGAACACTGAAGCTTTCTTT. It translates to CASSLAGYWEAKNTEAFF.

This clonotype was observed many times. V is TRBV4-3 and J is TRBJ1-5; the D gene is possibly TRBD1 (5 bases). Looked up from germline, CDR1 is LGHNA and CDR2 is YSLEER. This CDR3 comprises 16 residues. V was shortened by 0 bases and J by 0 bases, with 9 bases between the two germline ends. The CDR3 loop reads CASSQESGISNQPQHF. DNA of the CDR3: TGCGCCAGCAGCCAAGAGTCAGGGATTAGCAATCAGCCCCAGCATTTT.

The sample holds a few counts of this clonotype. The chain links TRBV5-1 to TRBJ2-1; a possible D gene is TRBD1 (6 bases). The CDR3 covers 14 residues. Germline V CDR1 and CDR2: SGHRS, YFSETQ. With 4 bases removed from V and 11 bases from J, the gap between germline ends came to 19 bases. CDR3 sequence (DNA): TGCGCCAGCAGCGTAAGTCCGGACAGTACTAAGCAGTTCTTC. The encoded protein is CASSVSPDSTKQFF. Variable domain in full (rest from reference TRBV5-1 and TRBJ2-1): KAGVTQTPRYLIKTRGQQVTLSCSPISGHRSVSWYQQTPGQGLQFLFEYFSETQRNKGNFPGRFSGRQFSNSRSEMNVSTLELGDSALYLCASSVSPDSTKQFFGPGTRLTVL.

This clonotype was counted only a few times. The CDR3, as DNA: TGTGCCAGCACCAAGGATGGGGATGTCAGTTCACCCCTCCACTTT. It specifies CASTKDGDVSSPLHF. The chain combines TRBV9 with TRBJ1-6; no reliable D call. The germline gives CDR1 SGDLS, CDR2 YYNGEE. Between the trimmed V and J ends, which lost 6 bases and 9 bases, there was a span of 19 bases. CDR3 length equals 15 residues.

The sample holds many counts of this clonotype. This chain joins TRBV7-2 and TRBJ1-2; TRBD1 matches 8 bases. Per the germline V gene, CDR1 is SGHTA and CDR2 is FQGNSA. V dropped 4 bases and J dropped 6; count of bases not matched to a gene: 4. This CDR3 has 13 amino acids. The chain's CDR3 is CASSSRTGNGYTF. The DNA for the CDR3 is TGTGCCAGCAGCTCTCGGACAGGGAATGGCTACACCTTC.

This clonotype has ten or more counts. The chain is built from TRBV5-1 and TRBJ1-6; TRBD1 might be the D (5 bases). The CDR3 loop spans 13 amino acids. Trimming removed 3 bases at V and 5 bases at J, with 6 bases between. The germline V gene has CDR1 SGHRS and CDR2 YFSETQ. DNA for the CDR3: TGCGCCAGCAGCTCCAGGGATAATTCACCCCTCCACTTT. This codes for CASSSRDNSPLHF.

CDR3 in DNA: TGTGCCATCAAGCTCGAGGGGGTTGCGCCGGAGACCCAGTACTTC. Translating gives CAIKLEGVAPETQYF. The chain combines TRBV10-3 with TRBJ2-5; weak D call: TRBD1 (6 bases). The germline V gene has CDR1 ENHRY and CDR2 SYGVKD. The CDR3 is 15 amino acids. Trimming pared 7 bases from V and 5 bases from J, leaving 20 bases between.

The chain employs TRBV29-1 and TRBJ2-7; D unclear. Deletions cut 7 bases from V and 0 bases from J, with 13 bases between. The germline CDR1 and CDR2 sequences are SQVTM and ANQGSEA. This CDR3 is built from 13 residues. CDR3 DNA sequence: TGCAGCGCCGATTCAGCTTACTCCTACGAGCAGTACTTC. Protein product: CSADSAYSYEQYF.

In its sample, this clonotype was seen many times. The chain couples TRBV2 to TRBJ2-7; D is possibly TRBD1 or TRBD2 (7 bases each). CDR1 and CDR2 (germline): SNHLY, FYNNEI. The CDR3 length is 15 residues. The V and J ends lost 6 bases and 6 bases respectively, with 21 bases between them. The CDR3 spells CASSLGGTANGEQYF. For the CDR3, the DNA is TGTGCCAGCAGCCTGGGAGGGACAGCGAACGGCGAGCAGTACTTC.